The T cell receptor (beta chain) described here comes from a study of T-cell reconstitution after alpha-beta-depleted transplantation in children. Study results and caveats: At the one-year point after transplant, T-cell counts and TCRbeta diversity were found to come mostly from T cells that had been newly produced. Alpha-beta T cells present about two months after transplant were reported to originate from several hundred expanded graft clones. The origin of high day-60 TCRbeta diversity in some patients lay in surviving recipient T cells and thymic progenitors.

Trimming cost V 6 bases and J 0 bases, with 5 bases left between them. The germline V gene has CDR1 SSHAT and CDR2 FNYEAQ (reference sequence). The CDR3 is made up of 13 amino acids. Preparation of the TCRbeta library was carried out with unique molecular identifiers. Each CDR3 protein gets one entry after TCRdb re-called the PCR reads with MiXCR. This table has about 830,000 distinct CDR3 sequences, 15% to 20% appearing once. A word on this clonotype: Antigen specificity is unknown.

The chain couples TRBV7-7 to TRBJ2-2; no clear D gene. The sequences come from PBMCs, mostly from graft donor cells, collected 360 days after TCRalphabeta/CD19-depleted stem cell transplant. The receptor was derived from a male patient between 10 and 17 years old who had a stem cell transplant for acute lymphoblastic leukemia, so the T cells may come from the graft donor. The CDR3 protein is CASRVSNTGELFF. The CDR3 DNA reads TGTGCCAGCAGGGTCTCGAACACCGGGGAGCTGTTTTTT.